Listed below are T cell receptor beta chains from one sample, sequenced in a study of blood T cell repertoires in COVID-19. This table comes from immunoSEQ multiplex PCR, and its TCRdb copy is limited to in-frame clones, with some not included. The profile shows over 45,000 clones, approximately 90% of them singletons. The specimen was peripheral blood. These receptors originate from a woman aged 55-70 years with active COVID-19. CDR3s include the opening cysteine and the closing phenylalanine or tryptophan. The D gene is left open where the match is weak. Clone size is not always given. Where it is, it says once, few, many or a class for expanded clones.

v_call	d_call	clone_size	j_call	cdr3_nt	cdr3_aa
TRBV5-1	TRBD2	.	TRBJ2-5	TGCGCCAGCAGCGGACTAGCCCAAGAGACCCAGTACTTC	CASSGLAQETQYF
TRBV3-1/TRBV3-2	TRBD2	.	TRBJ2-3	TGTGCGGCGGGGGGGATTAGCACAGATACGCAGTATTTT	CAAGGISTDTQYF
TRBV7-8	TRBD2	.	TRBJ2-2	TGTGCCAGCAGCTCACACGGCCAGGGAGGGTCCGGGGAGCTGTTTTTT	CASSSHGQGGSGELFF
TRBV7-8	.	.	TRBJ2-2	TGTGCCAGCAGCTCGGGATTTAGCACCGGGGAGCTGTTTTTT	CASSSGFSTGELFF
TRBV7-2	.	.	TRBJ1-4	TGTGCCAGCAGCAGAGGAGTTCGGGAAAAACTGTTTTTT	CASSRGVREKLFF
TRBV18	TRBD1	.	TRBJ1-5	TGTGCCAGCTCACCCGACAGGGGGCTGGGTCAGCCCCAGCATTTT	CASSPDRGLGQPQHF
TRBV3-1/TRBV3-2	TRBD1	.	TRBJ2-2	TGTGCCAGCAGCCCGGGACAGGGGGTCGGGGAGCTGTTTTTT	CASSPGQGVGELFF
TRBV7-6	TRBD2	.	TRBJ2-5	TGTGCCAGCAGCCCCTTGGCGGGGGGTCAAGAGACCCAGTACTTC	CASSPLAGGQETQYF
TRBV6-4	TRBD1	.	TRBJ1-6	TGTGCCAGCAGATACAGGGGTCGGAATTCACCCCTCCACTTT	CASRYRGRNSPLHF
TRBV5-6	TRBD1	.	TRBJ1-2	TGTGCCAGCAGCGCGGGACAGCTCTATGGCTACACCTTC	CASSAGQLYGYTF
TRBV6-5	.	.	TRBJ1-2	TGTGCCAGCAGTTATAACAGGGTCCGCTACACCTTC	CASSYNRVRYTF
TRBV7-3	.	.	TRBJ1-1	TGTGCCAGCAGCGAGGGTGGGACTGAAGCTTTCTTT	CASSEGGTEAFF
TRBV7-9	TRBD1	.	TRBJ1-6	TGTGCCAGCAGCTCCGCGACAGGGGCTAATTCACCCCTCCACTTT	CASSSATGANSPLHF
TRBV4-3	.	.	TRBJ1-1	TGCGCCAGCAGCTCCAGGGGAGTGAACACTGAAGCTTTCTTT	CASSSRGVNTEAFF
TRBV19	TRBD1	.	TRBJ2-2	TGTGCCACTGGACAGGGAGGCACCGGGGAGCTGTTTTTT	CATGQGGTGELFF
TRBV6-6	.	.	TRBJ2-7	TGTGCCAGCAGCCCGTCCTACGAGCAGTACTTC	CASSPSYEQYF
TRBV3-1/TRBV3-2	.	.	TRBJ1-1	TGTGCCAGCAGCCAAGGGACAGTGAACACTGAAGCTTTCTTT	CASSQGTVNTEAFF
TRBV6-5	.	.	TRBJ2-7	TGTGCCAGCAGTTACTTAACCCGCGGCGTCAAGCAGTACTTC	CASSYLTRGVKQYF
TRBV4-1	.	.	TRBJ1-5	TGCGCCGGCAGCCAAGGGTACAGGGCCTCCGCCCAGCATTTT	CAGSQGYRASAQHF
TRBV9	TRBD2	once	TRBJ2-1	TGTGCCAGCAGCGTAGCGGGCGGGGGGACAAACAATGAGCAGTTCTTC	CASSVAGGGTNNEQFF
TRBV25-1	TRBD1	.	TRBJ2-5	TGTGCCAGCAGTGAAGTGGGGGCAGGGGGGACCCAGTACTTC	CASSEVGAGGTQYF
TRBV5-1	TRBD2	.	TRBJ2-7	TGCGCCAGCAGCTTGGGTATAGCGGGGGAGTTCTACGAGCAGTACTTC	CASSLGIAGEFYEQYF
TRBV6-5	TRBD1	few	TRBJ1-1	TGTGCCAGCAGGCTAGACAGGGCCATGAACACTGAAGCTTTCTTT	CASRLDRAMNTEAFF
TRBV6-2/TRBV6-3	.	.	TRBJ1-1	TGTGCCAGCAGTTACTACGGGGTTGAAGCTTTCTTT	CASSYYGVEAFF
TRBV3-1/TRBV3-2	TRBD1	.	TRBJ2-7	TGTGCCAGCAGCCAAGGAGGGACAGGGGGCTACGAGCAGTACTTC	CASSQGGTGGYEQYF
TRBV5-1	TRBD2	.	TRBJ2-3	TGCGCCAGCAGGCAGCCTAGCGGGGCCGGGGGAGATACGCAGTATTTT	CASRQPSGAGGDTQYF
TRBV3-1/TRBV3-2	TRBD1	.	TRBJ1-2	TGTGCCAGCGCGCTTAATAGGGCAGGGGGAAACTATGGCTACACCTTC	CASALNRAGGNYGYTF
TRBV6-5	.	.	TRBJ1-2	TGTGCCAGCGAGACAGTTACCTATGGCTACACCTTC	CASETVTYGYTF
TRBV4-3	.	.	TRBJ1-1	TGCGCCAGCAGCCAAGGGCCGGGAGCGAACACTGAAGCTTTCTTT	CASSQGPGANTEAFF
TRBV9	TRBD2	.	TRBJ2-7	TGTGCCAGCAGCGACCCCCGGGAGGGGGGATACGAGCAGTACTTC	CASSDPREGGYEQYF
TRBV12-5	.	.	TRBJ2-5	TGTGCTAGTGGAGCCGGACAATCTAACCACGAGACCCAGTACTTC	CASGAGQSNHETQYF
TRBV5-4	.	.	TRBJ1-2	TGTGCCAGCAGCTTGTTTACTTCTAACTATGGCTACACCTTC	CASSLFTSNYGYTF
TRBV7-9	.	.	TRBJ1-4	TGTGCCAGCAGCAAAGGGACACTGTCAAATGAAAAACTGTTTTTT	CASSKGTLSNEKLFF
TRBV9	.	.	TRBJ1-4	TGTGCCAGCAGCCCCCACCCAGCAGCCGGGGATGCGGAAAAACTGTTTTTT	CASSPHPAAGDAEKLFF
TRBV6-2/TRBV6-3	.	once	TRBJ2-4	TGTGCCAGCAGTTACGCGGGTTCGGGCAACATTCAGTACTTC	CASSYAGSGNIQYF
TRBV29-1	TRBD1	.	TRBJ1-5	TGCAGCGTGGGGGACAGTCAAGGGCCCCAGCATTTT	CSVGDSQGPQHF
TRBV5-1	.	.	TRBJ1-4	TGCGCCAGCAGCTCGGGGGAAAAACTGTTTTTT	CASSSGEKLFF
TRBV19	TRBD1	.	TRBJ1-6	TGTGCCAGTAGTATCGGGACAGGGAGAAATTCACCCCTCCACTTT	CASSIGTGRNSPLHF
TRBV2	TRBD2	.	TRBJ2-3	TGTGCCAGCCGGGCTAGCGGGGGGGCCACAGATACGCAGTATTTT	CASRASGGATDTQYF
TRBV11-2	.	.	TRBJ1-5	TGTGCCAGCAGCTTAGAAGGAGCTAATAGCAATCAGCCCCAGCATTTT	CASSLEGANSNQPQHF
TRBV2	.	.	TRBJ2-2	TGTGCCAGCAGTGTGCTTCCAGGGTTGAACGGGGAGCTGTTTTTT	CASSVLPGLNGELFF
TRBV5-1	TRBD1	once	TRBJ2-2	TGCGCCAGCAGCTTACAGGGGGCAAACACCGGGGAGCTGTTTTTT	CASSLQGANTGELFF
TRBV20-1	.	.	TRBJ2-7	TGCAGTGCTAGTTTGGCTAGGAGCTCCTACGAGCAGTACTTC	CSASLARSSYEQYF
TRBV2	TRBD1	.	TRBJ1-6	TGTGCCAGCACAGGGGGCTTGAGCTCCTATAATTCACCCCTCCACTTT	CASTGGLSSYNSPLHF
TRBV5-1	.	.	TRBJ2-3	TGCGCCAGCAGCTTGGTGCAGGGCACAGATACGCAGTATTTT	CASSLVQGTDTQYF
TRBV5-4	.	once	TRBJ1-5	TGTGCCAGCAGCCCAGCGGGGGGGGGTAGCAATCAGCCCCAGCATTTT	CASSPAGGGSNQPQHF
TRBV3-1/TRBV3-2	.	.	TRBJ2-3	TGTGCCAGCAACCCGGGGAGTAGCTACTCAGATACGCAGTATTTT	CASNPGSSYSDTQYF
TRBV5-1	.	once	TRBJ2-3	TGCGCCAGCAGCTCCCCCAGGGTCGGGACAGATACGCAGTATTTT	CASSSPRVGTDTQYF
TRBV6-2/TRBV6-3	.	.	TRBJ2-1	TGTGCCAGCAGCAGGACTACCAACTACAATGAGCAGTTCTTC	CASSRTTNYNEQFF
TRBV2	.	.	TRBJ1-1	TGTGCCAGCCCCCCGGAGGGCAGTAGGAACACTGAAGCTTTCTTT	CASPPEGSRNTEAFF
TRBV29-1	TRBD1	.	TRBJ1-4	TGCAGCGTTATAGGACAGGATGAAAAACTGTTTTTT	CSVIGQDEKLFF
TRBV7-6	TRBD2	.	TRBJ2-1	TGTGCCAGCAGCTACCCGACTAGCGGGGGAACAAATGAGCAGTTCTTC	CASSYPTSGGTNEQFF
TRBV7-8	.	.	TRBJ2-7	TGTGCCAGCAGCTTAGAAGCGTTGCGAGGCCCCTCCTACGAGCAGTACTTC	CASSLEALRGPSYEQYF
TRBV6-1	.	.	TRBJ2-7	TGTGCCAGCAGTGAAGGGCCTTCCTACGAGCAGTACTTC	CASSEGPSYEQYF
TRBV5-5	TRBD1	once	TRBJ2-3	TGTGCCAGCAGGCTACAGGGGGGCACAGATACGCAGTATTTT	CASRLQGGTDTQYF
TRBV9	TRBD2	once	TRBJ2-3	TGTGCCAGCAGCGTAGCGGGACTAGCGGGGGGGTTGGGCACAGATACGCAGTATTTT	CASSVAGLAGGLGTDTQYF
TRBV5-6	TRBD1	.	TRBJ1-2	TGTGCCAGCAGCCGGGACAGGGGAAGAGGATATGGCTACACCTTC	CASSRDRGRGYGYTF
TRBV5-6	TRBD1	.	TRBJ1-4	TGTGCCAGCAGCGGGACAGGGGGCGGTGAAAAACTGTTTTTT	CASSGTGGGEKLFF
TRBV2	.	few	TRBJ1-1	TGTGCCAGCACAGAGACAGGCACGTACACTGAAGCTTTCTTT	CASTETGTYTEAFF
TRBV7-2	TRBD2	.	TRBJ2-7	TGTGCCAGCAGCTCCGGGGGGGCGGTCGACGAGCAGTACTTC	CASSSGGAVDEQYF